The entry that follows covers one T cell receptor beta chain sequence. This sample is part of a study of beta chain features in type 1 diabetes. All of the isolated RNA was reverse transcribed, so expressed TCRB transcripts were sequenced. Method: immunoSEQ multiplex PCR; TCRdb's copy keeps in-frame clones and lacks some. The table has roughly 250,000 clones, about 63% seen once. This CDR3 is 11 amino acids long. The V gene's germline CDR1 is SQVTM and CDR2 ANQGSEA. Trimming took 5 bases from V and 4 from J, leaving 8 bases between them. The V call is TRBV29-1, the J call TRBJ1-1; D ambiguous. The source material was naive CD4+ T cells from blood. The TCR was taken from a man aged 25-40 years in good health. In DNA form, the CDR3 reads TGCAGCGTTCATAGTAGCACTGAAGCTTTCTTT. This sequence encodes CSVHSSTEAFF.